This passage covers 28 T cell receptor beta chains from one sample sequenced in a study of neurological immune-mediated disorders. TCRdb itself ran the 5' RACE reads through MiXCR, one entry per CDR3 protein. The data hold about 55,000 distinct CDR3 sequences, with roughly 3.5% observed a single time. Source material: PBMCs. These receptors originate from a man aged 30 to 39 with multiple sclerosis.

In this sample, this clonotype turned up many times. CDR3 protein: CASSHPRDRLGDTEAFF. CDR3 sequence (DNA): TGTGCCAGCAGCCACCCAAGGGACAGACTGGGGGACACTGAAGCTTTCTTT. The chain recombines TRBV6-6 with TRBJ1-1, with 7 bases matching TRBD1. The germline V gene encodes CDR1 MNHNY and CDR2 SVGAGI (reference sequence). V lost 6 bases and J lost 3; bases outside the gene matches: 16. The CDR3 extends over 17 amino acids.

This rearrangement joins TRBV5-1 to TRBJ1-2; D is uncertain. The CDR3 is 13 amino acids. Germline loops: CDR1 SGHRS, CDR2 YFSETQ. The V gene lost 4 bases and the J gene lost 6 bases, with 13 bases spanning the gap. CDR3 nucleotides: TGCGCCAGCAGCCCGCGAAAGGCCGATGGCTACACCTTC. It translates to CASSPRKADGYTF.

This clonotype was seen repeatedly, ten times or more. This chain connects TRBV5-1 to TRBJ2-3; D gene ambiguous. V was clipped by 0 bases and J by 2 bases, with 10 bases between them. This CDR3 contains 15 residues. Germline values: CDR1 SGHRS, CDR2 YFSETQ. The DNA of the CDR3 is TGCGCCAGCAGCTTGGCCTCAAGCTCCACAGATACGCAGTATTTT. This translates into CASSLASSSTDTQYF. Filled out from reference TRBV5-1 and TRBJ2-3, the complete variable domain reads KAGVTQTPRYLIKTRGQQVTLSCSPISGHRSVSWYQQTPGQGLQFLFEYFSETQRNKGNFPGRFSGRQFSNSRSEMNVSTLELGDSALYLCASSLASSSTDTQYFGPGTRLTVL.

This clonotype was detected ten times or more. The chain recombines TRBV9 with TRBJ1-6, with D possibly TRBD1 on 5 matching bases. The germline V gene encodes CDR1 SGDLS and CDR2 YYNGEE. This CDR3 region has 14 residues. The V and J ends lost 0 bases and 10 bases respectively, with 11 bases between them. The CDR3 reads CASSVGQMGSPLHF. CDR3 DNA: TGTGCCAGCAGCGTAGGACAGATGGGCTCACCCCTCCACTTT.

This clonotype was detected only a few times. The J gene is TRBJ2-1, the V gene TRBV3-1; tentatively, D is TRBD1 or TRBD2 (6 bases each). V lost 4 bases, J lost 7 bases, and 17 bases lay in between. Germline loops: CDR1 LGHDT, CDR2 YNNKEL (reference sequence). CDR3 length equals 15 residues. CDR3 coding DNA: TGTGCCAGCAGCCGGGGGGACACCGTGAAGAATGAGCAGTTCTTC. As protein: CASSRGDTVKNEQFF.

This clonotype was seen ten or more times. The chain carries TRBV28 and TRBJ2-7, with 12 nucleotides matching TRBD2. Germline lookup yields CDR1 MDHEN and CDR2 SYDVKM. There are 14 residues in the CDR3. After removal of 5 bases from V and 6 bases from J, the junction contained 5 bases not matched to a gene. The CDR3 is CASSPLAGGPEQYF. For the CDR3, the DNA is TGTGCCAGCAGTCCTCTAGCGGGAGGGCCCGAGCAGTACTTC.

This clonotype has ten or more counts. The chain's CDR3 is CASRPTGATDTQYF. CDR3 bases: TGTGCCAGCAGGCCAACAGGGGCCACAGATACGCAGTATTTT. The chain joins TRBV12-3 or TRBV12-4 to TRBJ2-3, with 7 bases fitting TRBD1. J lost 2 bases, V lost 6 bases, and 5 bases had no gene match. This CDR3 has 14 amino acids.

This clonotype was observed at least ten times. V usage is TRBV20-1 and J usage is TRBJ1-1; 8 bases agree with TRBD1. Germline CDR1 and CDR2: DFQATT and SNEGSKA (reference sequence). J lost 4 bases, V lost 0 bases, and 10 bases had no gene match. The CDR3 consists of 16 residues. CDR3: CSARDRGLLVGTEAFF. The CDR3 DNA is TGCAGTGCTAGAGACAGGGGGCTTTTAGTTGGCACTGAAGCTTTCTTT.

This clonotype was seen repeatedly, ten times or more. This chain connects TRBV6-6 to TRBJ1-2; D gene unclear. The germline CDR1 and CDR2 sequences are MNHNY and SVGAGI (reference sequence). V dropped 2 bases and J dropped 5 bases, with 15 bases sitting between them. CDR3 length: 15 amino acids. The CDR3 region is CASSYGSGQAYGYTF. CDR3 DNA sequence: TGTGCCAGCAGTTACGGGTCTGGGCAGGCTTATGGCTACACCTTC.

This clonotype occurred many times. The chain recombines TRBV28 with TRBJ2-5; possibly TRBD1 for D (5 bases). The CDR3 is 15 amino acids. Germline assignment: CDR1 MDHEN and CDR2 SYDVKM. V lost 5 bases and J 2 bases, leaving 15 bases between the germline ends. CDR3 residues: CASSTRTQVQETQYF. The CDR3, as DNA: TGTGCCAGCAGTACCCGGACACAAGTACAAGAGACCCAGTACTTC. Combining the CDR3 with reference TRBV28 and TRBJ2-5 gives the whole variable domain DVKVTQSSRYLVKRTGEKVFLECVQDMDHENMFWYRQDPGLGLRLIYFSYDVKMKEKGDIPEGYSVSREKKERFSLILESASTNQTSMYLCASSTRTQVQETQYFGPGTRLLVL.

The V gene is TRBV20-1, the J gene TRBJ2-2; D gene uncertain. The CDR3 is 12 residues long. The germline V and J ends were trimmed by 3 bases and 6 bases, with 8 bases remaining between them. Germline V CDR1 and CDR2: DFQATT, SNEGSKA (reference sequence). CDR3 in amino acids: CSASPRAGELFF. As DNA, the CDR3 is TGCAGTGCTAGCCCTAGGGCCGGGGAGCTGTTTTTT.

Remarks on this clonotype: This may arise from a read error, as a much more abundant clone is one base away. The chain has TRBV5-6 and TRBJ1-1; D uncertain. The CDR3 has 16 amino acids. Trimming stripped 0 bases from V and 0 bases from J, with 12 bases between. In germline, CDR1 is SGHDT, CDR2 YYEEEE. The CDR3: CASSLATRPMNTEAFF. CDR3 DNA: TGTGCCAGCAGCTTGGCGACGAGGCCGATGAACACTGAAGCTTTCTTT.

This chain uses TRBV7-6 with TRBJ2-7, with D unresolved. The germline gives CDR1 SGHVS, CDR2 FNYEAQ. CDR3 length: 14 residues. The germline V and J ends were trimmed by 0 bases and 3 bases, with 9 bases remaining between them. CDR3 nucleotide sequence: TGTGCCAGCAGCTTAGCTACGGGCTACTACGAGCAGTACTTC. This encodes CASSLATGYYEQYF.

This clonotype came up a few times. Just one base apart from a much larger clone, this may be a read error. V usage is TRBV5-1 and J usage is TRBJ2-5, with a weak D call TRBD2 (6 bases). Trimming took 2 bases from V and 1 from J, leaving 12 bases between them. The CDR3 loop spans 15 amino acids. Per germline, CDR1 SGHRS and CDR2 YFSETQ. CDR3: CASSFLGGIQETQYF. The CDR3 DNA reads TGCGCCAGCAGCTTCTTGGGCGGGATCCAAGAGACCCAGTACTTC.

This clonotype was seen repeatedly, ten times or more. The chain employs TRBV5-1 and TRBJ2-1, with a possible D match to TRBD1 (6 bases). The V and J ends lost 1 base and 3 bases respectively, with 11 bases between them. CDR3 length equals 15 residues. Germline V gene data show CDR1 as SGHRS and CDR2 as YFSETQ. The CDR3 nucleotides are TGCGCCAGCAGCTTGACAGGGATCGACTACAATGAGCAGTTCTTC. This codes for CASSLTGIDYNEQFF.

The sample holds many counts of this clonotype. The chain couples TRBV28 to TRBJ2-7, with 8 bases aligning to TRBD1. CDR1 and CDR2 (germline): MDHEN, SYDVKM. The CDR3 covers 14 residues. The V segment lost 5 bases and the J segment 3 bases; nucleotides outside the gene matches: 6. CDR3 coding DNA: TGTGCCAGCAGTCCCGACAGGGGACACTACGAGCAGTACTTC. The encoded protein is CASSPDRGHYEQYF.

This clonotype was counted many times. This sequence joins TRBV15 and TRBJ1-2, with D unclear. The ends were cut back, 3 bases at V and 6 bases at J, with 17 bases in the middle. Germline V gene data show CDR1 as LNHNV and CDR2 as YYDKDF (reference sequence). The CDR3 is made up of 15 amino acids. Written as DNA, the CDR3 is TGTGCCACCAGCAGGCCCCGGGCCCCTCTAAATGGCTACACCTTC. Protein product: CATSRPRAPLNGYTF.

This clonotype was recorded many times. The rearrangement uses TRBV28 and TRBJ1-1; D not certain. The CDR3 consists of 13 residues. V lost 6 bases, J lost 0 bases, and 8 bases lay in between. Germline CDR1 and CDR2: MDHEN and SYDVKM. For the CDR3, the DNA is TGTGCCAGCAGAATCACAGTGAACACTGAAGCTTTCTTT. Protein sequence: CASRITVNTEAFF.

This clonotype was picked up many times. The rearrangement joins TRBV7-2 to TRBJ2-1; tentative D call: TRBD1 (7 bases). The V end was cut by 2 bases, the J end by 4 bases, with 24 bases between. The germline V gene has CDR1 SGHTA and CDR2 FQGNSA. The length of the CDR3 is 19 residues. DNA of the CDR3: TGTGCCAGCAGCTTAAGGGACAGTCCCAACCGGAGGGGTTACAATGAGCAGTTCTTC. It specifies CASSLRDSPNRRGYNEQFF.

This clonotype was seen repeatedly, ten times or more. V and J are TRBV7-2 and TRBJ1-3, with D unclear. Germline assignment: CDR1 SGHTA and CDR2 FQGNSA. The V end lost 1 base, the J end lost 0 bases, and 7 bases lay between the germline ends. This CDR3 spans 15 amino acids. The CDR3: CASSLGTASGNTIYF. The CDR3 nucleotides read TGTGCCAGCAGCTTAGGGACGGCCTCTGGAAACACCATATATTTT. The full variable domain, with the rest looked up from reference TRBV7-2 and TRBJ1-3, is GAGVSQSPSNKVTEKGKDVELRCDPISGHTALYWYRQSLGQGLEFLIYFQGNSAPDKSGLPSDRFSAERTGGSVSTLTIQRTQQEDSAVYLCASSLGTASGNTIYFGEGSWLTVV.

The sample holds many counts of this clonotype. The chain carries TRBV19 and TRBJ1-2; perhaps TRBD1 as D (5 bases). Deletions cut 6 bases from V and 8 bases from J, with 16 bases between. The germline V gene has CDR1 LNHDA and CDR2 SQIVND (reference sequence). This CDR3 contains 13 residues. The CDR3 reads CASRNSGARGYTF. CDR3 nucleotide sequence: TGTGCCAGTAGAAATTCCGGGGCTCGGGGCTACACCTTC.

This clonotype was detected many times. The rearrangement uses TRBV11-3 and TRBJ2-1, with D uncertain. The V end lost 0 bases, the J end lost 6 bases, and 9 bases lay between the germline ends. Germline V CDR1 and CDR2: SGHNT, YENEEA. The CDR3 runs 14 residues. This chain's CDR3 is CASSLDATGNEQFF. CDR3 bases: TGTGCCAGCAGCTTAGACGCCACGGGCAATGAGCAGTTCTTC.

This clonotype was seen ten or more times. V gene TRBV5-1 combines with J gene TRBJ1-4, with unresolved D. Looked up from germline, CDR1 is SGHRS and CDR2 is YFSETQ. V lost 0 bases to trimming and J lost 7 bases, with 10 bases between them. The CDR3 sequence is 14 residues long. CDR3 residues: CASSLGPASEKLFF. Written as DNA, the CDR3 is TGCGCCAGCAGCTTGGGCCCAGCAAGTGAAAAACTGTTTTTT.

This clonotype showed up many times. The V call is TRBV30, the J call TRBJ2-7, with no clear D. The germline V and J ends were trimmed by 0 bases and 3 bases, with 12 bases remaining between them. The germline V gene encodes CDR1 GTSNPN and CDR2 SVGIG (reference sequence). This CDR3 has 14 residues. As DNA, the CDR3 is TGTGCCTGGAGTGTAGGCCCACTCGTCTACGAGCAGTACTTC. It specifies CAWSVGPLVYEQYF. The full variable domain, in which reference TRBV30 and TRBJ2-7 provide the parts outside the CDR3, is SQTIHQWPATLVQPVGSPLSLECTVEGTSNPNLYWYRQAAGRGLQLLFYSVGIGQISSEVPQNLSASRPQDRQFILSSKKLLLSDSGFYLCAWSVGPLVYEQYFGPGTRLTVT.

This clonotype was observed at least ten times. The CDR3 is CSVGRQETQYF. CDR3 DNA: TGCAGCGTTGGACGCCAAGAGACCCAGTACTTC. The V gene is TRBV29-1, the J gene TRBJ2-5, with D unclear. The CDR3 extends over 11 amino acids. Trimming stripped 4 bases from V and 1 base from J, with 4 bases between. The germline V gene has CDR1 SQVTM and CDR2 ANQGSEA.

This clonotype was seen ten or more times. This chain connects TRBV5-1 to TRBJ2-2; D gene ambiguous. Germline CDR1 SGHRS, CDR2 YFSETQ. The V end lost 0 bases, the J end lost 6 bases, and 3 bases lay between the germline ends. The length of the CDR3 is 12 residues. The CDR3: CASSLVPGELFF. In DNA form, the CDR3 reads TGCGCCAGCAGCTTGGTCCCCGGGGAGCTGTTTTTT.

This clonotype has a count of ten or more. This chain links TRBV10-3 with TRBJ1-5; D call uncertain. Trimming removed 6 bases at V and 2 bases at J, with 5 bases between. Looked up from germline, CDR1 is ENHRY and CDR2 is SYGVKD. The CDR3 runs 12 residues. The DNA for the CDR3 is TGTGCCATCAGCCAGGGCAATCAGCCCCAGCATTTT. Amino acid sequence: CAISQGNQPQHF.

This clonotype was detected ten times or more. V gene TRBV20-1 combines with J gene TRBJ1-1; no firm D call. The CDR3 covers 12 residues. Deletions cut 3 bases from V and 1 base from J, with 6 bases between. Germline values: CDR1 DFQATT, CDR2 SNEGSKA (reference sequence). DNA for the CDR3: TGCAGTGCTAGGTCCGGGAACACTGAAGCTTTCTTT. Translating it yields CSARSGNTEAFF.